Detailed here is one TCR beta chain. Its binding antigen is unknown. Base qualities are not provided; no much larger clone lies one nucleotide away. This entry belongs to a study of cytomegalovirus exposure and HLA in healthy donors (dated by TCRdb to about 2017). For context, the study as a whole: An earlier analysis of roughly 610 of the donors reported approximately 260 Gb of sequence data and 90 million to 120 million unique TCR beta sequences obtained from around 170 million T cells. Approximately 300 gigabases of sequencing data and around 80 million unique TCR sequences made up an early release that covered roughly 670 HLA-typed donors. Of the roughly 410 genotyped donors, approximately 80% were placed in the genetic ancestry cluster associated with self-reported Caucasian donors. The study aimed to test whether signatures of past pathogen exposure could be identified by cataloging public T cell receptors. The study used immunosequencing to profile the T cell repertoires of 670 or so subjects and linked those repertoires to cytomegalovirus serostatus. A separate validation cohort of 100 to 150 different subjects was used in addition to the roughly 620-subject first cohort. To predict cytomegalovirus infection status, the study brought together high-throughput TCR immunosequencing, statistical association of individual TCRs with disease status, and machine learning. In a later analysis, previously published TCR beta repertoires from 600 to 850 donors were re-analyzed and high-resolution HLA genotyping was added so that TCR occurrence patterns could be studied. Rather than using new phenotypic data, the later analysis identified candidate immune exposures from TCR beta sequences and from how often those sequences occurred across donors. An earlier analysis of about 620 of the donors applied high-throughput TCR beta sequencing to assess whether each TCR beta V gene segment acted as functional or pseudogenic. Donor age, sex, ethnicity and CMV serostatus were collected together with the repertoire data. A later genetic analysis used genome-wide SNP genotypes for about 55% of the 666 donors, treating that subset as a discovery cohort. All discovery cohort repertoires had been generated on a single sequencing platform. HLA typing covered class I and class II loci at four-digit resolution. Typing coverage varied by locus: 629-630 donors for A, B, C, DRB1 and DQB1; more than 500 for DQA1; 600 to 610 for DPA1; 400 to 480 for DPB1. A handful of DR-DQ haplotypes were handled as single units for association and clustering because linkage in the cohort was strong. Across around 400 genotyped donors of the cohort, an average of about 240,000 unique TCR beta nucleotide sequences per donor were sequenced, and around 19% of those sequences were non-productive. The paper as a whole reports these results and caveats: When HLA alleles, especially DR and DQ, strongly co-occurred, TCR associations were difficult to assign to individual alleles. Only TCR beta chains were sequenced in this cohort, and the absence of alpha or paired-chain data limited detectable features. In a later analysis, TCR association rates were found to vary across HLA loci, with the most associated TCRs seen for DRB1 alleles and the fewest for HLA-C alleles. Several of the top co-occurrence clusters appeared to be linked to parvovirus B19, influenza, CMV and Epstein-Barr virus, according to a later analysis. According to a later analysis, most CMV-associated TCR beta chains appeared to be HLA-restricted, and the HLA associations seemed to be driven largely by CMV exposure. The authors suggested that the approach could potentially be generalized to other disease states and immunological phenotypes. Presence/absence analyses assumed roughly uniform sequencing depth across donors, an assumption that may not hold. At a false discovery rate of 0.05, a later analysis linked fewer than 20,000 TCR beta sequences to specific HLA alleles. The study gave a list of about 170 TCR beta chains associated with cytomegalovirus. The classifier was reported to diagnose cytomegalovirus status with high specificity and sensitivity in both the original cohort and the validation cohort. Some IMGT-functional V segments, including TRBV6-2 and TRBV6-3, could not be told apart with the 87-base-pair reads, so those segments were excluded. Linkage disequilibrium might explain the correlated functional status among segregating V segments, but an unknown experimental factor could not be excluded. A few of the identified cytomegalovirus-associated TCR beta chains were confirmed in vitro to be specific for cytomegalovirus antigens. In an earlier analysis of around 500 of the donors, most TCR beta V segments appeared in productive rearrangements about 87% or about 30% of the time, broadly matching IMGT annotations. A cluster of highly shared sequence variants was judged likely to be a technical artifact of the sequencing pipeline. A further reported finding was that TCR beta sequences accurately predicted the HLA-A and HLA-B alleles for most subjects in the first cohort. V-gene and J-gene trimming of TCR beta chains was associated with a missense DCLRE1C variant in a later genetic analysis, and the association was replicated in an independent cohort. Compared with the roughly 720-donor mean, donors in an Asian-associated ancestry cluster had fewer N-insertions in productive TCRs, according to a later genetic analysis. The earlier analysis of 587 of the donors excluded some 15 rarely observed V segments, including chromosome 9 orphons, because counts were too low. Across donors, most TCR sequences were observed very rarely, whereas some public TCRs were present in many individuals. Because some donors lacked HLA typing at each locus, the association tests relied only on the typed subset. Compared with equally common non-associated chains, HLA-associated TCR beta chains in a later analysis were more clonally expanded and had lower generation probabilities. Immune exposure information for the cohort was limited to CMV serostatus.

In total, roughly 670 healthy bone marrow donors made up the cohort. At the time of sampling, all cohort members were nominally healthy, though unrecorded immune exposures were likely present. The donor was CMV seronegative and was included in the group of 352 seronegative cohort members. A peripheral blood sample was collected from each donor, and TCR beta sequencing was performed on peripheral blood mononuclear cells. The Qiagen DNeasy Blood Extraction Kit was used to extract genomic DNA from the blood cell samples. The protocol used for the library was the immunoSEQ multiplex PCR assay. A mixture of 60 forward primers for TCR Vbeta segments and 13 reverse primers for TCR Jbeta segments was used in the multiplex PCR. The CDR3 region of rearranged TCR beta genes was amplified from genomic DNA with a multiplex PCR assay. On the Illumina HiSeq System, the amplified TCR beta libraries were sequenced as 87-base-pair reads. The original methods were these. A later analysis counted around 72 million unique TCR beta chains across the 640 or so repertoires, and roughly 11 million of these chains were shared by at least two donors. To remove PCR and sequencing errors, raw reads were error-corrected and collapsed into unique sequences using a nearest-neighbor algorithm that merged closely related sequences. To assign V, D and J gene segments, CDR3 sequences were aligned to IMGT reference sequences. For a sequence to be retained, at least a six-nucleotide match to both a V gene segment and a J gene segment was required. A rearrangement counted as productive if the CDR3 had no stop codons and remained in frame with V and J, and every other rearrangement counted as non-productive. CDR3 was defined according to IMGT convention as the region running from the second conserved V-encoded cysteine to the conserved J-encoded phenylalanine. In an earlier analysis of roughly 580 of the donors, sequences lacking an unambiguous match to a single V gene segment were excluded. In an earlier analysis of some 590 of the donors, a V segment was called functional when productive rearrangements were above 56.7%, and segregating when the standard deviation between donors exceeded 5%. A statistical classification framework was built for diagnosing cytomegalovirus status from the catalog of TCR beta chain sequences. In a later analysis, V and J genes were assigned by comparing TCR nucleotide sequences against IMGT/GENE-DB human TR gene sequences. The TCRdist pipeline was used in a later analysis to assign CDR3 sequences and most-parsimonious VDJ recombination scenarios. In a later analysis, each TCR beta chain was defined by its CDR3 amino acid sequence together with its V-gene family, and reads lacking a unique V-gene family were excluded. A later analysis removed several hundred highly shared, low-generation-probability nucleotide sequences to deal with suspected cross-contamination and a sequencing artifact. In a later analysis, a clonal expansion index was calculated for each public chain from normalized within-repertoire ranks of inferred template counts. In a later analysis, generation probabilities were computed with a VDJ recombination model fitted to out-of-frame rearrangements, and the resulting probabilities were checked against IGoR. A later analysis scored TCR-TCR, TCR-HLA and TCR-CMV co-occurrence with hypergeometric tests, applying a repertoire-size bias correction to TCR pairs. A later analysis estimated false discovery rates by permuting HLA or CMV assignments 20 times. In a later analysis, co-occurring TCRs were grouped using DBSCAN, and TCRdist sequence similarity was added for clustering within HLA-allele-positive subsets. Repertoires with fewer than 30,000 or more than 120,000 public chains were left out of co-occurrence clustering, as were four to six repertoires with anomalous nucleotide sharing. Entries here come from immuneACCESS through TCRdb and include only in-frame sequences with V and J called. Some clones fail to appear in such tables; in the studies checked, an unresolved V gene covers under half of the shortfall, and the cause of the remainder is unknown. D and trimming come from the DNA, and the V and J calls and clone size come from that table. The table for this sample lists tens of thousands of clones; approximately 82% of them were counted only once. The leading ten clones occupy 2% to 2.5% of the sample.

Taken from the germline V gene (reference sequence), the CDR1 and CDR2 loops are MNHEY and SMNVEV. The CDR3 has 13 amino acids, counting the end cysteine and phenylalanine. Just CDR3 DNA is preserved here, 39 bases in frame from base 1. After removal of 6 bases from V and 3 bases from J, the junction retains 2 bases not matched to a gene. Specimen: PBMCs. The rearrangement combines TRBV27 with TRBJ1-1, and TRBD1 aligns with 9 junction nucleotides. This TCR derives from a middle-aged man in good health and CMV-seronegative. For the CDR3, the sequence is CASRGTGYTEAFF. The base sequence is TGTGCCAGCAGAGGGACAGGGTACACTGAAGCTTTCTTT.